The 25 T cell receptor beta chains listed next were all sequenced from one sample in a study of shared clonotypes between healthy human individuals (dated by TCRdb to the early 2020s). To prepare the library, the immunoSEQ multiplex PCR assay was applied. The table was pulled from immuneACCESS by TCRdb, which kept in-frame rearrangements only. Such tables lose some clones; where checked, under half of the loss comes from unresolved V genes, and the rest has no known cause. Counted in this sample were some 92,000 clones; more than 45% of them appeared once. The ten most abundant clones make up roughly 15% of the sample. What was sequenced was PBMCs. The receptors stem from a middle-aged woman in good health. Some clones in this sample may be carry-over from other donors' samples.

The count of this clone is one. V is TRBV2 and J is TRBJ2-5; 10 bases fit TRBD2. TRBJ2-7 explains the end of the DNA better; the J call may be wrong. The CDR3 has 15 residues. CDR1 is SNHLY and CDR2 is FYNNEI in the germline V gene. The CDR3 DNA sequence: TGTGCCAGCAGACAAACTAGCGGGACTTCAGGCGAGCAGTACTTC. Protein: CASRQTSGTSGEQYF.

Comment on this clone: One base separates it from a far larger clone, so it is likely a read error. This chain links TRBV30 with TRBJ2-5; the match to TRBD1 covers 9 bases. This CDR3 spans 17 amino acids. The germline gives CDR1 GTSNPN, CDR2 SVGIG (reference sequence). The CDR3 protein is CAWSKGQGWTTQETRYF. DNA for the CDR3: TGTGCCTGGAGTAAGGGACAGGGTTGGACAACTCAAGAGACCCGGTACTTC.

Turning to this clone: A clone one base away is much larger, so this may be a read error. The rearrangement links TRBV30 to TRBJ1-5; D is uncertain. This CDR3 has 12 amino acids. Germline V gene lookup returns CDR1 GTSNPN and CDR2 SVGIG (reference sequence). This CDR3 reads CAWRQPNRPQHF. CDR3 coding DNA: TGTGCCTGGAGACAGCCCAATCGGCCCCAGCATTTT.

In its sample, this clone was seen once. DNA of the CDR3: TGTGCCAGCAGCTTACTGTCATCCGGAGATACGCAGTATTTT. It translates to CASSLLSSGDTQYF. V gene TRBV7-2 combines with J gene TRBJ2-3; D not certain. This CDR3 comprises 14 residues. The germline V gene encodes CDR1 SGHTA and CDR2 FQGNSA. V lost 2 bases and J lost 5, with 11 bases in between.

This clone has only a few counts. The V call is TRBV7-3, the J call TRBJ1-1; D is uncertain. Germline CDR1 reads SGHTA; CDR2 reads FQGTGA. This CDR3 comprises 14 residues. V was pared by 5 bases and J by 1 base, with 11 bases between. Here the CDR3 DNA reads TGTGCCAGCAGCCCAAACGGGAGGAACACTGAAGCTTTCTTT. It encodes CASSPNGRNTEAFF.

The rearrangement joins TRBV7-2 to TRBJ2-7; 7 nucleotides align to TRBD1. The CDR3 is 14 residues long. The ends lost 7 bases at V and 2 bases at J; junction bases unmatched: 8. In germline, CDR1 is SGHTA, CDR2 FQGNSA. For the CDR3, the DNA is TGTGCCAGCAACGAACCGGGACAGCCCTACGAGCAGTACTTC. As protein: CASNEPGQPYEQYF. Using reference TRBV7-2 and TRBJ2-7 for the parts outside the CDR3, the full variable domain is GAGVSQSPSNKVTEKGKDVELRCDPISGHTALYWYRQSLGQGLEFLIYFQGNSAPDKSGLPSDRFSAERTGGSVSTLTIQRTQQEDSAVYLCASNEPGQPYEQYFGPGTRLTVT.

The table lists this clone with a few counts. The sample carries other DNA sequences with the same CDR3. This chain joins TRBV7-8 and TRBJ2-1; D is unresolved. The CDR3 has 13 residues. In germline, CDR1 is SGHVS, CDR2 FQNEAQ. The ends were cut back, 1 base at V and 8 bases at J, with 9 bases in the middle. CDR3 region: CASSLDYSDEQFF. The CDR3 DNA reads TGTGCCAGCAGCTTAGACTATTCGGATGAGCAGTTCTTC.

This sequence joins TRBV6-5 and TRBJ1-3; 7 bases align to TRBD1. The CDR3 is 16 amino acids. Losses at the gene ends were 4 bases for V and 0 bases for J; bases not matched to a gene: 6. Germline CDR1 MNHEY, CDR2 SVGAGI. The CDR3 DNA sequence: TGTGCCAGCAGTTTCGGGACAGACATCTCTGGAAACACCATATATTTT. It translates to CASSFGTDISGNTIYF.

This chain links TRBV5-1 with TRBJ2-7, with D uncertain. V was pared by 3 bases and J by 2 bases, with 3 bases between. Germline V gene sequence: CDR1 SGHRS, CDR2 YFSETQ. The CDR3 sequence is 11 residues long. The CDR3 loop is CASSSTYEQYF. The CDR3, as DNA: TGCGCCAGCAGCTCAACCTACGAGCAGTACTTC.

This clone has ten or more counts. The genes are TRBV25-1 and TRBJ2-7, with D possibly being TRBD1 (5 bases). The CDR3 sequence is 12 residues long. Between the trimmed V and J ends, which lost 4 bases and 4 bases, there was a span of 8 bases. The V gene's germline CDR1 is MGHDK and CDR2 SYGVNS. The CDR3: CASSAQDYEQYF. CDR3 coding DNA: TGTGCCAGCAGTGCACAGGATTACGAGCAGTACTTC.

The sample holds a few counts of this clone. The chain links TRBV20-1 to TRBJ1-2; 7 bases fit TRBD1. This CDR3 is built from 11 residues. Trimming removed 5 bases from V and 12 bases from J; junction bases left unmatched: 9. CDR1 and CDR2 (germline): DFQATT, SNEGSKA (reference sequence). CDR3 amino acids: CSARDSYIDTF. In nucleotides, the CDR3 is TGCAGTGCTCGGGACAGCTATATCGACACCTTC.

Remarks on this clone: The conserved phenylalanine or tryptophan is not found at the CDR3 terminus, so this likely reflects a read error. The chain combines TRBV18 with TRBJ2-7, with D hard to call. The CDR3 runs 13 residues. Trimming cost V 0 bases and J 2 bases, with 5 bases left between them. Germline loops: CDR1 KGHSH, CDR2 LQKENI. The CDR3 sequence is CASSPPSTYEQYL. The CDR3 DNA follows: TGTGCCAGCTCACCACCTAGTACCTACGAGCAGTACCTC.

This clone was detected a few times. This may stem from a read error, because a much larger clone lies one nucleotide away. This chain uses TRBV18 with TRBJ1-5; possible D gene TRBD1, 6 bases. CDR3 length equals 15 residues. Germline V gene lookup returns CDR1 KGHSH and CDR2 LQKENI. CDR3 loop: CACSPPLGQNQPQHF. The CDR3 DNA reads TGTGCCTGCTCACCACCGTTAGGACAGAATCAGCCCCAGCATTTT.

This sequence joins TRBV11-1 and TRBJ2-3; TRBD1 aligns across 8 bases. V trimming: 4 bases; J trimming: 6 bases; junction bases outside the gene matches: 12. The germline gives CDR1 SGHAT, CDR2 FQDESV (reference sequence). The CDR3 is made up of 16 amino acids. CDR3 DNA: TGTGCCAGCAGCTCGACCACGGACAGGGTGGTCGATACGCAGTATTTT. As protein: CASSSTTDRVVDTQYF.

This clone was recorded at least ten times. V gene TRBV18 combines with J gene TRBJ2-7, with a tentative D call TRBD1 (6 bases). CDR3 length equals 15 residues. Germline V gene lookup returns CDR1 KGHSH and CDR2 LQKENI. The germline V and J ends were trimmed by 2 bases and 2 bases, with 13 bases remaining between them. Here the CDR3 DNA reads TGTGCCAGCTCACCATCCTCCCAGGGGACCTACGAGCAGTACTTC. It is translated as CASSPSSQGTYEQYF.

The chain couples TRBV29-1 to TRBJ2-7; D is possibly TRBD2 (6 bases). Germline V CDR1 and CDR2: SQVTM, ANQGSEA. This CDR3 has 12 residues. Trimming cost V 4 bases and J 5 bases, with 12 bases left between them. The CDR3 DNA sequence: TGCAGCGTTGTTGCACTAGCAGACGAGCAGTACTTC. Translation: CSVVALADEQYF.

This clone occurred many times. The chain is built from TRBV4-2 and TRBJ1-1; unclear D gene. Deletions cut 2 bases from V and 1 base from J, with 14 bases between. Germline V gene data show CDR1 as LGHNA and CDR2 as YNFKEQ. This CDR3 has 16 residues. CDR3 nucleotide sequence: TGTGCCAGCAGCCAACTCTACCGACGAGAGAACACTGAAGCTTTCTTT. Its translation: CASSQLYRRENTEAFF.

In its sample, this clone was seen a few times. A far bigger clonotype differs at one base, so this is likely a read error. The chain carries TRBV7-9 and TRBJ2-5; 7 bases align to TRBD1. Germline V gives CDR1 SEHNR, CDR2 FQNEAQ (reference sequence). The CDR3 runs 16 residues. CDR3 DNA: TGTGCCAGCAGACGACGGACAGGCGAATTACAAGAGGCCCAGTACTTC. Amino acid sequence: CASRRRTGELQEAQYF.

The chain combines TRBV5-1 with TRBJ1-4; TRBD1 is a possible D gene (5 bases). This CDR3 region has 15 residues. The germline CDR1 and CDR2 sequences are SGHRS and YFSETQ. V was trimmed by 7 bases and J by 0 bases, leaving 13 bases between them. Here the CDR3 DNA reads TGCGCCAGCGGGGCCGACGGAGCAACTAATGAAAAACTGTTTTTT. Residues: CASGADGATNEKLFF. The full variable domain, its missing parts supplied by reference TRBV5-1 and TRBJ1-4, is KAGVTQTPRYLIKTRGQQVTLSCSPISGHRSVSWYQQTPGQGLQFLFEYFSETQRNKGNFPGRFSGRQFSNSRSEMNVSTLELGDSALYLCASGADGATNEKLFFGSGTQLSVL.

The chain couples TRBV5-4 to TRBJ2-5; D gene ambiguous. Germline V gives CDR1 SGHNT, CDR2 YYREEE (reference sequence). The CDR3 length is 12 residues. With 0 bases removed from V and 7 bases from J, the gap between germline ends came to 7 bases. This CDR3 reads CASSLVLGTQYF. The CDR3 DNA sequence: TGTGCCAGCAGCTTGGTGTTGGGGACCCAGTACTTC.

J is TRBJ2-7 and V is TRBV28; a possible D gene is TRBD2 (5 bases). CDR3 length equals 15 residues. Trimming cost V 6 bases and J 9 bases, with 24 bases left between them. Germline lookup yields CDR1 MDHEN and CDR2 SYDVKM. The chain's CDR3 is CASSPGDGDVVGQYF. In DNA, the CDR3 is TGTGCCAGCAGCCCCGGAGACGGGGATGTGGTCGGGCAGTACTTC.

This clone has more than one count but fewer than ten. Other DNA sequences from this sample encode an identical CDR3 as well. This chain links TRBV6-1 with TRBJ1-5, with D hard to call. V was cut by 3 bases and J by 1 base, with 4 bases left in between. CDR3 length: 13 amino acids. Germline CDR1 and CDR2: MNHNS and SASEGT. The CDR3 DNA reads TGTGCCAGCAGTGAGGGCAGCAATCAGCCCCAGCATTTT. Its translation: CASSEGSNQPQHF.

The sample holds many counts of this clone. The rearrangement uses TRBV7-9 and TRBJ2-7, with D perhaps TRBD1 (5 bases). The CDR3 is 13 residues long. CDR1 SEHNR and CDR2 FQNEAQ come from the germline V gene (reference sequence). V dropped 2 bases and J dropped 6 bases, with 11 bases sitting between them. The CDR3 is CASSLHDSLEQYF. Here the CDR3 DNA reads TGTGCCAGCAGCTTACACGACAGCCTCGAGCAGTACTTC.

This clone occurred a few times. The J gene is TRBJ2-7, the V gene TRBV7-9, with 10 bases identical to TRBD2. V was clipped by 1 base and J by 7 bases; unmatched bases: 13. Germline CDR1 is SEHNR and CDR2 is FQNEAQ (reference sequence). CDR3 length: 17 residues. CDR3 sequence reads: CASSLGAGGPSGGEQYF. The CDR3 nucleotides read TGTGCCAGCAGCTTAGGAGCGGGAGGGCCCTCCGGGGGTGAGCAGTACTTC.

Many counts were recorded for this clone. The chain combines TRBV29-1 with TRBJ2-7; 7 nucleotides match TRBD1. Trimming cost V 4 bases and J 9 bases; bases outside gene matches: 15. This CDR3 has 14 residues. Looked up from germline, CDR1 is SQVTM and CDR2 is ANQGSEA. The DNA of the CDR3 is TGCAGCGTTGGACAGACAGGGAACAGCCTCGCGCAGTACTTC. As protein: CSVGQTGNSLAQYF.